This T cell receptor (beta chain) emerged from a study of cytomegalovirus exposure and HLA in healthy donors. Points on this clone: Its specificity is not known.

The study, taken as a whole, reports: Presence/absence analyses rested on an assumption that sequencing depth was roughly uniform across donors.

It was with 60 Vbeta and 13 Jbeta primers that the PCR ran. Using immunoSEQ multiplex PCR, the repertoire was profiled, and TCRdb retains in-frame clones only, with some absent. The data hold approximately 110,000 clones, with 76% observed a single time. The sequencing sample was made of PBMCs. The origin of this receptor is a man in his forties or fifties in good health and CMV-seronegative.

The CDR3 spells CASSPNREGQNEQYF. The CDR3 DNA sequence: TGTGCCAGCAGCCCAAACAGGGAGGGTCAGAACGAGCAGTACTTC. The genes are TRBV6-5 and TRBJ2-7, with D perhaps matching TRBD2 (7 bases). V lost 6 bases and J lost 5, with 20 bases in between. Germline loops: CDR1 MNHEY, CDR2 SVGAGI. This CDR3 contains 15 residues.